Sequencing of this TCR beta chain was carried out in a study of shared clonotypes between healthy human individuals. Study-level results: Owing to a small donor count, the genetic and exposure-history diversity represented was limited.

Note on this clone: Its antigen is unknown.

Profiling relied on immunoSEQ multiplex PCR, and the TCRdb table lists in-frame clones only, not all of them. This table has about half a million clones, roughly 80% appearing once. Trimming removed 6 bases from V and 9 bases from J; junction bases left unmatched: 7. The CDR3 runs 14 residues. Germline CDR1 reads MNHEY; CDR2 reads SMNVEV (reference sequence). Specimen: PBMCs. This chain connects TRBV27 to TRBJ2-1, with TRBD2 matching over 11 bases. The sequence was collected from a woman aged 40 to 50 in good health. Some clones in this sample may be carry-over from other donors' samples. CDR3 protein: CASRGLADGSEQFF. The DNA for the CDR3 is TGTGCCAGCAGGGGACTAGCGGATGGGTCTGAGCAGTTCTTC.